The 23 T cell receptor beta chains given below trace back to one sample, sequenced in a study of control samples from healthy donors and cancer patients. This table comes from immunoSEQ multiplex PCR, and its TCRdb copy is limited to in-frame clones, with some not included. Of about 160,000 clones in the sample, just under 95% were seen once. The sequenced sample consisted of blood. Receptors were obtained from a woman aged 40 to 50 in good health.

The chain is built from TRBV7-9 and TRBJ1-1; D gene uncertain. Between the trimmed V and J ends, which lost 0 bases and 1 base, there was a span of 9 bases. CDR1 and CDR2 from the germline V gene are SEHNR and FQNEAQ (reference sequence). There are 15 residues in the CDR3. Written as DNA, the CDR3 is TGTGCCAGCAGCTTAGCATCCGCAGGGAACACTGAAGCTTTCTTT. Amino acids: CASSLASAGNTEAFF. The full variable domain, rest sourced from reference TRBV7-9 and TRBJ1-1, is DTGVSQNPRHKITKRGQNVTFRCDPISEHNRLYWYRQTLGQGPEFLTYFQNEAQLEKSRLLSDRFSAERPKGSFSTLEIQRTEQGDSAMYLCASSLASAGNTEAFFGQGTRLTVV.

The chain carries TRBV29-1 and TRBJ1-4; maybe TRBD1 (5 bases). Germline-derived CDR1 and CDR2 are SQVTM and ANQGSEA. The length of the CDR3 is 13 residues. Trimming pared 4 bases from V and 8 bases from J, leaving 14 bases between. CDR3 in amino acids: CSVGDLGDEKLFF. The CDR3 region has the DNA TGCAGCGTTGGGGACTTGGGAGACGAAAAACTGTTTTTT.

This clone was detected once. The genes are TRBV27 and TRBJ1-1; D is uncertain. The V and J ends lost 7 bases and 0 bases respectively, with 18 bases between them. Germline V gene sequence: CDR1 MNHEY, CDR2 SMNVEV (reference sequence). This CDR3 comprises 16 residues. This chain's CDR3 is CASMALAELMNTEAFF. The CDR3 region has the DNA TGTGCCAGCATGGCTCTAGCAGAGCTTATGAACACTGAAGCTTTCTTT.

J is TRBJ2-7 and V is TRBV6-2 or TRBV6-3, with TRBD2 matching over 8 bases. CDR1 is MNHEY, CDR2 SVGEGT, per germline. The CDR3 covers 16 residues. V was pared by 1 base and J by 5 bases, with 10 bases of the junction left unmatched. The CDR3 region has the DNA TGTGCCAGCAGTTACTTCCAGACTAGCGTTAACCACGAGCAGTACTTC. This codes for CASSYFQTSVNHEQYF.

The gene calls are TRBV18 and TRBJ2-5; D is perhaps TRBD1 (5 bases). The CDR3 is made up of 15 amino acids. CDR1 and CDR2 from the germline V gene are KGHSH and LQKENI. Trimming stripped 4 bases from V and 0 bases from J, with 12 bases between. In nucleotides, the CDR3 is TGTGCCAGCTCACAGGGATGGGGCGACCAAGAGACCCAGTACTTC. Its protein is CASSQGWGDQETQYF.

This chain joins TRBV4-3 and TRBJ2-7; 10 bases align to TRBD2. The CDR3 contains 16 residues. Germline assignment: CDR1 LGHNA and CDR2 YSLEER. J lost 4 bases, V lost 0 bases, and 6 bases had no gene match. As DNA, the CDR3 is TGCGCCAGCAGCCAAGATATGGCTAGCGGGAGTTACGAGCAGTACTTC. Residues: CASSQDMASGSYEQYF.

The V and J genes are TRBV4-2 and TRBJ1-5, with D perhaps TRBD1 (5 bases). Trimming shortened V by 1 base and J by 0 bases, and 13 bases separated the two germline ends. Germline values: CDR1 LGHNA, CDR2 YNFKEQ. The CDR3 sequence is 17 residues long. The CDR3 reads CASSQVSPDTSNQPQHF. CDR3 DNA: TGTGCCAGCAGCCAAGTCAGCCCGGACACTAGCAATCAGCCCCAGCATTTT.

CDR3 loop: CASSQTSGNEQFF. DNA of the CDR3: TGTGCCAGCAGCCAGACTAGCGGGAATGAGCAGTTCTTC. The chain couples TRBV3-1 (or the pseudogene TRBV3-2) to TRBJ2-1; 10 nucleotides match TRBD2. Germline CDR1 LGHDT, CDR2 YNNKEL (reference sequence). There are 13 residues in the CDR3. Unmatched junction bases numbered 0, after V lost 3 bases and J lost 7 bases.

This chain joins TRBV16 and TRBJ1-1; D is uncertain. Germline V gene lookup returns CDR1 KGHSY and CDR2 FQNENV. V lost 7 bases, J lost 0 bases, and 18 bases lay in between. The CDR3 length is 16 residues. The CDR3 DNA sequence: TGTGCCAGCACCCTTTGGGGTAGTTCTATGAACACTGAAGCTTTCTTT. It specifies CASTLWGSSMNTEAFF.

CDR3 protein: CASGLVLGQPNTEAFF. The CDR3 coding sequence is TGTGCTAGTGGTTTGGTACTGGGACAGCCGAACACTGAAGCTTTCTTT. The rearrangement links TRBV12-5 to TRBJ1-1; 7 bases are shared with TRBD1. This CDR3 contains 16 residues. The germline V gene encodes CDR1 LGHNT and CDR2 FRNRAP. V dropped 0 bases and J dropped 1; count of bases not matched to a gene: 5.

V and J are TRBV7-2 and TRBJ1-1; 7 bases match TRBD1. The V segment lost 5 bases and the J segment 4 bases; nucleotides outside the gene matches: 13. CDR3 length equals 16 residues. Germline CDR1 is SGHTA and CDR2 is FQGNSA. In DNA, the CDR3 is TGTGCCAGCAGCACTCCTCGCGTCAGGGGGAGCACTGAAGCTTTCTTT. Encoded protein: CASSTPRVRGSTEAFF.

The CDR3 protein is CASSVGLAGGPGELFF. DNA for the CDR3: TGTGCCAGCAGCGTGGGACTAGCGGGAGGGCCGGGGGAGCTGTTTTTT. The gene calls are TRBV9 and TRBJ2-2; 16 positions agree with TRBD2. This CDR3 comprises 16 residues. V lost 2 bases and J lost 8; bases outside the gene matches: 3. Germline V lookup: CDR1 SGDLS, CDR2 YYNGEE.

This rearrangement joins TRBV6-5 to TRBJ1-1; 7 bases are a match to TRBD1. This CDR3 comprises 11 residues. The trim removed 6 bases at V and 7 bases at J, leaving 2 bases unmatched. CDR1 and CDR2 (germline): MNHEY, SVGAGI. The CDR3: CASRNRGEAFF. The CDR3 DNA reads TGTGCCAGCAGAAACAGGGGTGAAGCTTTCTTT.

This sequence joins TRBV7-2 and TRBJ1-1; 9 bases match TRBD1. CDR3 size: 14 residues. The germline gives CDR1 SGHTA, CDR2 FQGNSA. The junction had 7 bases not matched to a gene; V was cut back by 5 bases and J by 6 bases. This chain's CDR3 is CASSAGTGWAEAFF. CDR3 DNA sequence: TGTGCCAGCAGCGCAGGGACAGGGTGGGCTGAAGCTTTCTTT.

The chain recombines TRBV11-2 with TRBJ1-3, with a possible D match to TRBD1 (6 bases). With 3 bases removed from V and 0 bases from J, the gap between germline ends came to 15 bases. From germline, CDR1 is SGHAT and CDR2 FQNNGV. The CDR3 loop spans 17 amino acids. The CDR3 DNA reads as TGTGCCAGCAGCTTTTTCACTACAGGGTACTCTGGAAACACCATATATTTT. This encodes CASSFFTTGYSGNTIYF.

The chain uses TRBV7-2 and TRBJ1-6; 7 bases align to TRBD1. CDR3 length: 15 amino acids. Germline CDR1 SGHTA, CDR2 FQGNSA. The V and J ends lost 5 bases and 4 bases, in that order; junction bases with no gene match: 5. DNA of the CDR3: TGTGCCAGCAGCAGCGGACAGGAATATAATTCACCCCTCCACTTT. It encodes CASSSGQEYNSPLHF.

This clone was seen a single time. V gene TRBV5-1 combines with J gene TRBJ2-3, with TRBD2 identical over 10 bases. The CDR3 is 16 residues long. J was trimmed by 3 bases and V by 0 bases; bases with no gene match: 4. CDR1 SGHRS and CDR2 YFSETQ come from the germline V gene. The DNA for the CDR3 is TGCGCCAGCAGCTTGGCTAGCGGGAGAGGAACAGATACGCAGTATTTT. Translation gives CASSLASGRGTDTQYF.

The CDR3 coding sequence is TGTGCCAGCACCTCGGAGGGGAGGGAAAAACTGTTTTTT. Its protein is CASTSEGREKLFF. The chain uses TRBV12-3 or TRBV12-4 and TRBJ1-4; TRBD1 might be the D (5 bases). The CDR3 has 13 residues. Trimming pared 7 bases from V and 8 bases from J, leaving 14 bases between.

The gene calls are TRBV12-3 or TRBV12-4 and TRBJ1-2; D is unclear. The V and J ends lost 5 bases and 4 bases respectively, with 8 bases between them. This CDR3 region has 12 residues. The CDR3 here is CASSTDFYGYTF. The DNA of the CDR3 is TGTGCCAGCAGTACGGACTTCTATGGCTACACCTTC.

This chain's CDR3 is CASHQGTNTEAFF. DNA of the CDR3: TGTGCCAGCCACCAGGGGACGAACACTGAAGCTTTCTTT. V and J are TRBV6-6 and TRBJ1-1; perhaps TRBD1 as D (6 bases). Germline-derived CDR1 and CDR2 are MNHNY and SVGAGI (reference sequence). The CDR3 sequence is 13 residues long. V shed 8 bases and J shed 1 base, with 11 bases lying between them.

CDR3 coding DNA: TGTGCCAGCAGTTACGAGGGTTATCAGCCCCAGCATTTT. It yields the protein CASSYEGYQPQHF. The J gene is TRBJ1-5, the V gene TRBV6-6, with D unclear. Germline CDR1 reads MNHNY; CDR2 reads SVGAGI (reference sequence). The V end was cut by 2 bases, the J end by 5 bases, with 7 bases between. This CDR3 has 13 residues.

This chain connects TRBV16 to TRBJ1-3; TRBD1 matches 9 bases. The CDR3 loop spans 16 amino acids. In germline, CDR1 is KGHSY, CDR2 FQNENV. V lost 1 base, J lost 7 bases, and 8 bases stayed unmatched. The CDR3 DNA reads as TGTGCCAGCAGCCAATTTTTCCCAGGGACAGGGAACACCATATATTTT. It yields the protein CASSQFFPGTGNTIYF.

The chain recombines TRBV2 with TRBJ1-5, with TRBD1 identical over 8 bases. Looked up from germline, CDR1 is SNHLY and CDR2 is FYNNEI. CDR3 length: 16 amino acids. V shed 3 bases, J shed 6 bases, and the junction held 10 bases outside the gene matches. Here the CDR3 DNA reads TGTGCCAGCAGTGAGGGGCAGGGGGCTCGTCGTCAGCCCCAGCATTTT. Residues: CASSEGQGARRQPQHF.